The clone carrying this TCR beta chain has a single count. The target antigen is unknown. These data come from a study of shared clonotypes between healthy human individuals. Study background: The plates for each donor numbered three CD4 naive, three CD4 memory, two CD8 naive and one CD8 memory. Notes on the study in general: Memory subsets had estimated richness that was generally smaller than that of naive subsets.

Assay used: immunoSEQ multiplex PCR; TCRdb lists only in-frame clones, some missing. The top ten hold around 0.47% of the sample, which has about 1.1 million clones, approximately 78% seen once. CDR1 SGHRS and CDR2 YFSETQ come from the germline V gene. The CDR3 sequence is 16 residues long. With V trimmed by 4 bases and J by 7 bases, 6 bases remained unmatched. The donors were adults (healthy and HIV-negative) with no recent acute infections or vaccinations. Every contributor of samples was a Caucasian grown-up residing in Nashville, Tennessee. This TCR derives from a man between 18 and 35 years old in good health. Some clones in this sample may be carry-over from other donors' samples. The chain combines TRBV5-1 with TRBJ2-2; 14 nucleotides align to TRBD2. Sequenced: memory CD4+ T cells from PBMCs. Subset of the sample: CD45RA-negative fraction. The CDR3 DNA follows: TGCGCCAGCAGCCCACCGACTAGCGGGAGGGGCGGGGAGCTGTTTTTT. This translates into CASSPPTSGRGGELFF. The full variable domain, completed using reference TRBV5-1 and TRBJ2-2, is KAGVTQTPRYLIKTRGQQVTLSCSPISGHRSVSWYQQTPGQGLQFLFEYFSETQRNKGNFPGRFSGRQFSNSRSEMNVSTLELGDSALYLCASSPPTSGRGGELFFGEGSRLTVL.